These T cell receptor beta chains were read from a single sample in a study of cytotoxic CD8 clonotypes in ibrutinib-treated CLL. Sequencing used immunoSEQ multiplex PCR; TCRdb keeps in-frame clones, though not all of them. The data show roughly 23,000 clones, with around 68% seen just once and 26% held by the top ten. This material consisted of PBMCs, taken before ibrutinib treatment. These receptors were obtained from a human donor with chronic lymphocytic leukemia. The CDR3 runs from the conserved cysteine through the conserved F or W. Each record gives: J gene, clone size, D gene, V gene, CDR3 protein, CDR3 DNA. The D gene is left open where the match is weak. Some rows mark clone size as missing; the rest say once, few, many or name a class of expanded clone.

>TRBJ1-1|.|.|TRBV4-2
CASSQEGEAYTEAFF
TGTGCCAGCAGCCAAGAAGGCGAGGCGTACACTGAAGCTTTCTTT
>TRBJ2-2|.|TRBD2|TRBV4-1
CASSQTLAAEHGELFF
TGCGCCAGCAGCCAGACACTAGCGGCGGAACACGGGGAGCTGTTTTTT
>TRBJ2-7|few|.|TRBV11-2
CASSLPGLREQYF
TGTGCCAGCAGCTTACCGGGACTTCGGGAGCAGTACTTC
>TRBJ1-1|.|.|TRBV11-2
CASSRDGTNTEAFF
TGTGCCAGCAGCAGAGACGGAACAAACACTGAAGCTTTCTTT
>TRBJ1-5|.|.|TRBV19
CASSFPGQPQHF
TGTGCCAGTAGTTTCCCAGGACAGCCCCAGCATTTT
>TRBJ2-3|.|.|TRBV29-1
CSAAQGPSSTDTQYF
TGCAGCGCTGCCCAGGGGCCCTCTAGCACAGATACGCAGTATTTT
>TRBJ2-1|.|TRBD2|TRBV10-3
CAISESTTSGSGNEQFF
TGTGCCATCAGTGAGTCGACCACTAGCGGGAGCGGGAATGAGCAGTTCTTC
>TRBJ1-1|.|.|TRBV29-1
CSGTVLSTEAFF
TGCAGCGGAACGGTACTGAGCACTGAAGCTTTCTTT
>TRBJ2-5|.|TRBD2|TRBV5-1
CASSSDPGLAAQAQYF
TGCGCCAGCAGCAGCGATCCGGGACTAGCGGCCCAGGCCCAGTACTTC
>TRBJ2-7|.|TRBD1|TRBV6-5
CASNLDRVAYEQYF
TGTGCCAGCAACCTAGACAGGGTAGCATACGAGCAGTACTTC
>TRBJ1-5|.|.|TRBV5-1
CASSLGSASNQPQHF
TGTGCCAGCAGCTTGGGATCAGCTAGCAATCAGCCCCAGCATTTT
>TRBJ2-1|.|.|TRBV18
CASSPPRDSPGPSSYNEQFF
TGTGCCAGCTCACCACCGCGGGACTCCCCCGGACCGAGCTCCTACAATGAGCAGTTCTTC
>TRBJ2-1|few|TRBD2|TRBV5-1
CASSLVGTSQVNEQFF
TGCGCCAGCAGCTTGGTCGGGACTAGTCAGGTCAATGAGCAGTTCTTC
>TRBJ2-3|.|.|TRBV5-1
CASSLGQSTDTQYF
TGCGCCAGCAGCTTAGGTCAGAGCACAGATACGCAGTATTTT
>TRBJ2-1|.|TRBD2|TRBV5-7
CASSSTSAQTYNEQFF
TGTGCCAGCAGCTCGACTAGCGCGCAGACCTACAATGAGCAGTTCTTC
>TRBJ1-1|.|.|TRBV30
CACKENTEAFF
TGTGCCTGTAAAGAGAACACTGAAGCTTTCTTT
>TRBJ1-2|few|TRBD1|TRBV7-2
CASSLGQASNYGYTF
TGTGCCAGCAGCCTGGGACAGGCCTCTAACTATGGCTACACCTTC
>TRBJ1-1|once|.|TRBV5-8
CASSLGGTTEAFF
TGTGCCAGCAGCTTGGGCGGTACCACTGAAGCTTTCTTT
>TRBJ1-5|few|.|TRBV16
CASSQPVRGDQPQHF
TGTGCCAGCAGCCAGCCCGTTCGGGGGGATCAGCCCCAGCATTTT
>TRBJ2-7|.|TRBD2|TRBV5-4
CASSLEEGAGSQYF
TGTGCCAGCAGCTTGGAAGAGGGAGCGGGGTCGCAGTACTTC
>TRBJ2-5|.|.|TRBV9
CASSVGAFQFGTQYF
TGTGCCAGCAGCGTAGGGGCGTTCCAATTTGGGACCCAGTACTTC
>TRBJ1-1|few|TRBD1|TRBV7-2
CASSPWTGPNSEAFF
TGTGCCAGCAGCCCATGGACAGGCCCGAACAGTGAAGCTTTCTTT
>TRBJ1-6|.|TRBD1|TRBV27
CASSLGTVGNSPLHF
TGTGCCAGCAGTTTAGGGACAGTGGGGAATTCACCCCTCCACTTT
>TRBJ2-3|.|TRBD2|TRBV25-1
CASSESGRAATDTQYF
TGTGCCAGCAGTGAGAGCGGGAGGGCCGCCACAGATACGCAGTATTTT
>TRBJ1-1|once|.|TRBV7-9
CASSSPGGVVAFF
TGTGCCAGCAGCTCTCCCGGGGGGGTGGTAGCTTTCTTT
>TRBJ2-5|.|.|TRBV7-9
CASSYGTPETQYF
TGTGCCAGCAGCTACGGGACCCCGGAGACCCAGTACTTC